This TCR beta chain was sequenced for a study of shared clonotypes between healthy human individuals. Sequencing was performed with immunoSEQ multiplex PCR; in TCRdb, only in-frame clones are kept and a portion is missing. The sample yields approximately 720,000 clones, 55% to 75% seen once. This CDR3 comprises 13 residues. V was pared by 7 bases and J by 4 bases, with 10 bases of the junction left unmatched. Germline V gene sequence: CDR1 GTSNPN, CDR2 SVGIG (reference sequence). This chain links TRBV30 with TRBJ2-7, with 7 bases that match TRBD1. The sequence came from a woman aged 30 to 39 in good health. Material for sequencing was memory CD4+ T cells sorted from blood. Indicated subset: CD45RA-negative fraction. As DNA, the CDR3 is TGTGCCTTGATGGTGGGACAGAGATACGAGCAGTACTTC. This gives the protein CALMVGQRYEQYF.